This T cell receptor beta chain was identified in a study of blood T cell repertoires in COVID-19. Across the whole study: In each case, the material was cDNA or gDNA derived from T cells, B-cell-depleted T cells, or PBMCs.

The germline V gene has CDR1 SGHDT and CDR2 YYEEEE. There are 13 residues in the CDR3. Trimming left V 4 bases short and J 5 bases short, with 9 bases between. Original methodology: Cell counts per sample came from amplifying reference gene primers. Profiling relied on immunoSEQ multiplex PCR, and the TCRdb table lists in-frame clones only, not all of them. V, J and clone size are taken as reported in that table, and D and trimming were inferred from the DNA itself. The data hold just over 250,000 clones, with 88% observed a single time. This chain joins TRBV5-6 and TRBJ1-4, with D possibly TRBD1 on 6 matching bases. The TCR originated in a woman in her seventies with COVID-19, enrolled during active disease. Sequenced input: peripheral blood. CDR3 loop: CASSLQGNEKLFF. DNA of the CDR3: TGTGCCAGCAGCCTCCAGGGGAATGAAAAACTGTTTTTT.